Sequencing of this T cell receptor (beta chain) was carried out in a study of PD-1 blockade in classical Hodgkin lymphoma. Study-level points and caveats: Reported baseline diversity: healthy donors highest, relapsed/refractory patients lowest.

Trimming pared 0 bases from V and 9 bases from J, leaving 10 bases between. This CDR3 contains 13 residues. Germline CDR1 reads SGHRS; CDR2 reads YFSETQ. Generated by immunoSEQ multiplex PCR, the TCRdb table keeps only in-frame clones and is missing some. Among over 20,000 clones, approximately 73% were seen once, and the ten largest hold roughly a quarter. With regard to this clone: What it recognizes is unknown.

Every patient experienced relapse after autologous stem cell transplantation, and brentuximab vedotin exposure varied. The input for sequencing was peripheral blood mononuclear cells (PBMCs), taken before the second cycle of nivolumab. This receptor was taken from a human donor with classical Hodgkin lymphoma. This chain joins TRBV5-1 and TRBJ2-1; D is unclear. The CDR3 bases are TGCGCCAGCAGCTTGGAGGGCCCACTTGAGCAGTTCTTC. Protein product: CASSLEGPLEQFF.